This T cell receptor (beta chain) emerged from a study of neurological immune-mediated disorders. V lost 4 bases, J lost 6 bases, and 13 bases lay in between. This CDR3 spans 14 amino acids. A single record per CDR3 protein comes from TCRdb applying MiXCR to the 5' RACE reads. The sample has about 21,000 distinct CDR3 sequences; approximately 6.6% are singletons. This clonotype was seen ten or more times. The clonotype originates from a man aged 18 to 30 in good health. The sequencing input was CD8+ T cells from blood. V usage is TRBV12-3 or TRBV12-4 and J usage is TRBJ2-1; perhaps D is TRBD1 or TRBD2 (5 bases each). The CDR3 nucleotides are TGTGCCAGCAGTTCCTCGGGACGGCTCAATGAGCAGTTCTTC. It translates to CASSSSGRLNEQFF.